The 2 T cell receptor beta chains below come from one sample, sequenced in a study of T cells expressing NK-cell markers. TCRdb re-called the 5' RACE reads and catalogs CDR3 proteins one per entry, DNA excluded. Across a few hundred thousand distinct CDR3 sequences, the top ten clones capture 3.5% to 4.5% of the sample. Input material: blood T cells: a sorted CD56 or NKG2C T cell subset, CD4+ or CD8+ T cells, or bulk PBMC T cells (not recorded which). Receptors were obtained from a man between 18 and 35 years old in good health.

This chain's CDR3 is CASSFIRGQGEAFF. The rearrangement uses TRBV5-4 and TRBJ1-1; TCRdb names TRBD1, which stays unverified in the absence of DNA. This CDR3 has 14 amino acids. Germline CDR1 and CDR2: SGHNT and YYREEE (reference sequence).

This sequence joins TRBV21-1 and TRBJ2-7; TCRdb's D call of TRBD2 is untestable without DNA. TRBV21-1 constitutes a pseudogene. The CDR3 is 14 residues long. Here the CDR3 reads CASSLGTSFCEQYF.